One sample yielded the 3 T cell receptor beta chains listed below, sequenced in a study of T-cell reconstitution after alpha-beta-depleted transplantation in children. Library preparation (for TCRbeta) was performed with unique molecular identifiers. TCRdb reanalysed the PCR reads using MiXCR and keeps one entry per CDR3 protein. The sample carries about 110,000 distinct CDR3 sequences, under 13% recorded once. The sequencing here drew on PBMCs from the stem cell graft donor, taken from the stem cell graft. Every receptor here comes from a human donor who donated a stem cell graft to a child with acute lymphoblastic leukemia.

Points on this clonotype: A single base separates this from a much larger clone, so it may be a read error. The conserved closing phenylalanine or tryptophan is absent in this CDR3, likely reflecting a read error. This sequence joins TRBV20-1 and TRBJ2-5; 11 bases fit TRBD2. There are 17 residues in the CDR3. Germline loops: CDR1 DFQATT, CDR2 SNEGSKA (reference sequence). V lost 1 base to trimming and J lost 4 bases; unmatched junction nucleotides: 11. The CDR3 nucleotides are TGCAGTGCTAGAGTATCCCACTTTAGCGGGGGGGCAGAGACCCAGTACTTG. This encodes CSARVSHFSGGAETQYL.

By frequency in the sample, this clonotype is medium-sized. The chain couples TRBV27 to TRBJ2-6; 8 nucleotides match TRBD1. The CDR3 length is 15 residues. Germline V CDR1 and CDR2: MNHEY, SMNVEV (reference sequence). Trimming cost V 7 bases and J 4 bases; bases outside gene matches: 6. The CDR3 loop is CASTWTGSGANVLTF. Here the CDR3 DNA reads TGTGCCAGCACCTGGACAGGGTCCGGGGCCAACGTCCTGACTTTC. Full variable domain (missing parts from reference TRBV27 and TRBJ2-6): EAQVTQNPRYLITVTGKKLTVTCSQNMNHEYMSWYRQDPGLGLRQIYYSMNVEVTDKGDVPEGYKVSRKEKRNFPLILESPSPNQTSLYFCASTWTGSGANVLTFGAGSRLTVL.

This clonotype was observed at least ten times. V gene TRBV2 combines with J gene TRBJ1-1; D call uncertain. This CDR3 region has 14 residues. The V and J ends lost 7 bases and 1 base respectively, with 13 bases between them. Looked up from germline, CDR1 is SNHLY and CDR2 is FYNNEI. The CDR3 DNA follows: TGTGCCAGCAATCCGGGGAGGAGGAACACTGAAGCTTTCTTT. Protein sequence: CASNPGRRNTEAFF.